This T cell receptor beta chain was captured by sequencing in a study of blood T cells in healthy people across ages. A second PCR of roughly 7 to 11 cycles used a sample-barcoded 5' primer and a J-beta primer mix. TCRdb ran MiXCR on the 5' RACE reads and lists one entry per CDR3 protein. Here the sample spans nearly 1 million distinct CDR3 sequences, about 53% being singletons. The CDR3 loop spans 15 amino acids. Germline V CDR1 and CDR2: DFQATT, SNEGSKA (reference sequence). Unmatched junction bases numbered 9, after V lost 7 bases and J lost 0 bases. This TCR was recovered from a woman aged 55-75 years in good health. Sequencing was done on a sample of blood. J is TRBJ2-7 and V is TRBV20-1; 10 bases map to TRBD2. CDR3 in DNA: TGCAGTGTCTTAAGGACTAGCGGATCCTCCTACGAGCAGTACTTC. Translating gives CSVLRTSGSSYEQYF.